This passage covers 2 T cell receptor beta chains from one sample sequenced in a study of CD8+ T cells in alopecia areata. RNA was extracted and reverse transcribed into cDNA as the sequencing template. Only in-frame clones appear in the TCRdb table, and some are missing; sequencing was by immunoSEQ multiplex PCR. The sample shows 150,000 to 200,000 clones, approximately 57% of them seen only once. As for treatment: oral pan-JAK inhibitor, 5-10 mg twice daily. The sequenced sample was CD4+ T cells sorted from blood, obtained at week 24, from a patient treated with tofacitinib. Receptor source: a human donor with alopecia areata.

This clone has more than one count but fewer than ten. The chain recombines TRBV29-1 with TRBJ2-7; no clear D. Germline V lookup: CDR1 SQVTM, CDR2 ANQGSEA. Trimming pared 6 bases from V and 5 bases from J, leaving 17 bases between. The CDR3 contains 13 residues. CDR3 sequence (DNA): TGCAGCGTGGGTGGCAGGAAAGCCCACGAGCAGTACTTC. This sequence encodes CSVGGRKAHEQYF.

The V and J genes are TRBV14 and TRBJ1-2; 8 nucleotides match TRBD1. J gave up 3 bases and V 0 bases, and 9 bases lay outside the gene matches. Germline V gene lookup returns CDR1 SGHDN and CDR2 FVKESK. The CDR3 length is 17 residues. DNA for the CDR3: TGTGCCAGCAGCCAAGAACGGATTAACAGGGGGGACTATGGCTACACCTTC. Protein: CASSQERINRGDYGYTF.